This T cell receptor beta chain emerged from a study of T cell responses to AZD1222 COVID-19 vaccine. General study findings and limits: Donors in the cohort were predominantly white British and more often female, and clonal diversity was possibly underestimated. The span of vaccine-associated CD4 TCRs extended across spike, with dominance at 160-218 and 743-854. The study reported that nearly half of spike-specific TCRs target unmutated variant regions.

Assay: immunoSEQ multiplex PCR; the TCRdb copy retains only in-frame clones and omits some. Of about 140,000 clones listed, 80% to 95% were seen once; the top ten hold roughly 3.6%. CDR1 and CDR2 (germline): MDHEN, SYDVKM. Trimming stripped 7 bases from V and 4 bases from J, with 10 bases between. This CDR3 contains 13 residues. Second doses were pooled across both intervals (about 4 or about 12 weeks). About this clone: What it binds is unknown.

The specimen was peripheral blood, collected 28 days after the second AZD1222 dose. V gene TRBV28 combines with J gene TRBJ1-4, with D possibly being TRBD1 (6 bases). The clonotype was recovered from an adult who received the AZD1222 COVID-19 vaccine. CDR3 bases: TGTGCCAGCAAGTGGGGACATAATGAAAAACTGTTTTTT. Amino acids: CASKWGHNEKLFF.